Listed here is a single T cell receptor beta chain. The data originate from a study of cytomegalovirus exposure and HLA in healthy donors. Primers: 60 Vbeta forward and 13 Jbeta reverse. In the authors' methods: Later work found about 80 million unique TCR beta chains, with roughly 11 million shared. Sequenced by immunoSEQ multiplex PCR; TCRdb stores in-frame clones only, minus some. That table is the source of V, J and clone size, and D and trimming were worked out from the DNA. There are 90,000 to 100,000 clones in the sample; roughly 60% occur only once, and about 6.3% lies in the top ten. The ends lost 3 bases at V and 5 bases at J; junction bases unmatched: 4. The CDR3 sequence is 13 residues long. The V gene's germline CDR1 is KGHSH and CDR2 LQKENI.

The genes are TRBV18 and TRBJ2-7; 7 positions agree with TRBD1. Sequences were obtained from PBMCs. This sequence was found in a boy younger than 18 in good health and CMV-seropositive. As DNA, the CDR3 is TGTGCCAGCTCACCTTCAACAGGGGACGAGCAGTACTTC. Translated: CASSPSTGDEQYF. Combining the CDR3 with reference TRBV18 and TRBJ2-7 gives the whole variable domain NAGVMQNPRHLVRRRGQEARLRCSPMKGHSHVYWYRQLPEEGLKFMVYLQKENIIDESGMPKERFSAEFPKEGPSILRIQQVVRGDSAAYFCASSPSTGDEQYFGPGTRLTVT.